The clone carrying this T cell receptor (beta chain) was observed many times. Its specificity is not known. Template switching introduced a universal primer site, and the cDNA bore unique molecular identifiers. TCRdb called the 5' RACE reads again in MiXCR, with one record for every CDR3 protein. The repertoire includes around 370,000 distinct CDR3 sequences, 9% to 10% of them detected once, and about 9.1% sits in the top ten. This CDR3 has 14 amino acids. The V gene end was trimmed by 1 base and the J gene end by 5 bases; junction bases not matched to a gene: 2. The germline V gene encodes CDR1 LGHDT and CDR2 YNNKEL (reference sequence). This sample was taken from a study of identical twins. Study conclusions and caveats: Low generation probability was overrepresented in out-of-frame alpha sequences shared by twins. Zero-insertion analyses might be partly confounded by invariant T cells like MAIT and iNKT. While abundant cord blood beta clonotypes carried fewer insertions, memory repertoires showed no such pattern.

Input material: naive T cells sorted from blood. This chain joins TRBV3-1 and TRBJ1-5, with 7 bases lining up with TRBD1. This TCR came from a woman in her forties or fifties in good health. Here the CDR3 reads CASSQAGGDQPQHF. The CDR3 DNA is TGTGCCAGCAGCCAAGCAGGGGGGGATCAGCCCCAGCATTTT.